The entry below gives a single T cell receptor beta chain sequence along with its context. It has no known antigen specificity. Qualities for individual bases were not recorded, and no much larger clone is one base off. Enrolling through a virtual design, the prospective study's participants ranged in age from roughly 18 to 90 years and lived across some 22 United States geographic areas. To assign participants to cohorts, the prospective study relied on clinical history that participants themselves reported in a screening survey and a study questionnaire. Recovered participants in ImmuneRACE Cohort 3 were defined as having two consecutive negative NP/OP PCR tests, clearance from a healthcare professional, or resolution of symptoms. In the prospective study, whole blood, serum and a nasopharyngeal or oropharyngeal swab were collected from each participant by mobile phlebotomists. Additional blood draws and questionnaires over an approximately two-month period could optionally be provided by prospective study participants. Before DNA extraction, prospective study blood samples were shipped either frozen or at room temperature.

The sample belongs to a study of blood T cell repertoires in COVID-19 (dated by TCRdb to 2020 to 2021). Some background on the complete study: Samples covering the acute and convalescent phases of COVID-19 were provided by collaborators in the United States, Italy and Spain. The material from the prospective study consisted of cDNA or gDNA derived from T cells, B-cell-depleted T cells, or PBMCs. Subjects who had been exposed to COVID-19, were actively infected with it, or had recovered from it provided the deeply sampled blood TCRbeta repertoires that made up the dataset. The repertoires were released in a freely available public database intended as a resource for research on the immune response to SARS-CoV-2. The samples were drawn from two sources: the first 160 participants of the ongoing ImmuneRACE study, and 1,200 or so subjects contributed by 6 global collaborators. Nearly every sample came with metadata listing a de-identified subject ID, COVID-19 status, age in years and sex. Where HLA class I and class II types were available, the types were taken from metadata supplied by the sample provider, not from assay-based typing. The paper as a whole reports these results and caveats: How much clinical and demographic metadata was included differed by source and by participant, and the metadata was provided uncurated.

TCRbeta CDR3 regions were amplified from genomic DNA using the immunoSEQ Assay, a bias-controlled multiplex PCR. As for the original processing: The number of nucleated cells in each sample was estimated from the amplification of reference gene primers within the assay. Sequence reads were collapsed and filtered to measure the absolute abundance of every unique TCRbeta CDR3 rearrangement. For each sample, productive Simpson clonality was calculated as the square root of Simpson's diversity index across productive rearrangements. This immuneACCESS table, as held by TCRdb, lists in-frame sequences with V and J called but not all clones. Of the missing ones, under half trace to an unresolved V gene in checked studies; the others have no known cause. V and J calls and clone size are given by that table; D and trimming were obtained from the DNA. The sample records roughly 130,000 clones, approximately 80% of which are singletons. The ten largest clones represent just over 9% of the sample.

Reading from cysteine to phenylalanine, the CDR3 counts 14 amino acids. Solely the CDR3 DNA is kept, with 42 bases framed from the first base. CDR1 and CDR2, looked up from the germline V gene, are ENHRY and SYGVKD. V ends up 8 bases short and J 9 bases short, with an unmatched junction base count of 9. The chain was built from TRBV10-3 and TRBJ1-6; the central 8 bases match TRBD1. This TCR came from a man between 45 and 60 years old who had recovered from COVID-19. Sequencing input: PBMCs or T cells enriched from blood (not recorded which). Here the CDR3 is given as CAIRSGQGASPLHF. The DNA is as follows: TGTGCCATCCGCTCAGGACAGGGAGCTTCACCCCTCCACTTT.